Reported below is one TCR beta chain. Its antigen is currently not known. No quality values exist for individual bases; no much larger clone is one base distant. The donors were healthy, HIV-negative adults with no recently reported acute infections or vaccinations. Only Caucasian adults living in Nashville, Tennessee, USA were represented among the donors. CD4+ T cells were enriched by magnetic negative selection, after which naive cells were positively selected on CD45RA and the negative fraction was taken as the memory subset. Blood was collected by leukapheresis, and PBMCs were isolated by Ficoll-Histopaque density gradient centrifugation and then cryopreserved in liquid nitrogen vapor phase. Purity and quantity of every magnetically sorted T cell population were checked by analytical flow cytometry. Genomic DNA was isolated from each sorted fraction and quantified by UV absorbance on a Nanodrop 2000c.

Using the deep immunoSEQ assay, multiplex PCR amplified TCR CDR3 regions from genomic DNA. Genomic DNA extracted from each cell subset was distributed evenly over all wells of several immunoSEQ 96-well plates, and each plate served as one replicate. For sorted subsets, roughly 200 ng of genomic DNA, equivalent to some 33,000 T cell genomes, went into each replicate PCR. Purified libraries were measured with a Qubit 3.0 fluorometer, size-checked on a Bioanalyzer 2100, and measured again with the KAPA Library Quantification kit. Every immunoSEQ 96-well plate was sequenced on a separate single-read 150-cycle Illumina NextSeq 550 flow cell. The source study handled its data this way. Because only junctional sequences without quality scores were contained in the immunoSEQ output, filtering matching that applied to full-length reads could not be performed. Sequences were annotated with PyIR, a Python wrapper for IgBLAST v1.9, and V/J genes and CDR3 were assigned using IMGT germline references. Reads with weak V/J assignments (E-value above 1e-6), missing CDR3, stop codons, out-of-frame junctions, or ambiguous translated residues were removed. V3J clonotypes were defined as sequences sharing the same inferred V gene, J gene, and CDR3 amino acid sequence. Percentage overlap between repertoires was computed as shared unique clonotypes divided by the size of the smaller repertoire. Repertoire richness was assessed with RTK rarefaction, the Chao1 estimator, and Recon v2.1 estimates of unobserved clonotypes. For all TCRbeta clonotypes obtained by the gDNA method from several donors, generation probabilities were computed with OLGA. The clones in this table, taken by TCRdb from immuneACCESS, are in-frame only. Not every clone is retained; where verified, under half of the shortfall comes from an unresolved V gene, and the cause of the rest is unknown. The V and J calls and clone size are taken from that table; D and trimming were inferred from the DNA. The sample table shows some 1 million clones, and 75% are seen once. 1.5% of the sample rests with the top ten.

This entry belongs to a study of shared clonotypes between healthy human individuals (dated by TCRdb to 2020 to 2022). Concerning the study at large: The cohort included a few men and a couple of women between 18 and 49 years of age. Per donor, three plates each were used for CD4 naive and CD4 memory, two for CD8 naive, and one for CD8 memory. The study deeply sequenced blood TCR repertoires of about 5 healthy adults to estimate repertoire size and the extent of clonotype sharing between individuals. Libraries were prepared and TCR repertoires were sequenced by different laboratories using diverse techniques, in order to increase sequencing depth and limit assay-specific biases. Between about 0.9 and 10 billion PBMCs per donor were obtained by leukapheresis. Findings and caveats that apply to the study as a whole: Compared with non-shared clonotypes, clonotypes shared by all four sorted-subset donors had higher generation probabilities. Pairwise subsampling indicated that sequencing depth was expected to affect the degree of clonotype sharing among donors. Sampling was restricted to blood, and TCR repertoires in tissue are likely to differ from TCR repertoires in blood. Because the study included only a small number of donors, the genetic and exposure-history diversity represented was limited. Incomplete sequencing was indicated by rarefaction of sorted-subset datasets, despite the large sequencing depth. When a few donors were compared, the shared fraction of clonotypes was about 5% for naive CD4, roughly 3.3% for naive CD8, roughly 2.3% for memory CD4, and roughly 0.43% for memory CD8. Larger estimated clonotype richness was generally found for naive subsets than for memory subsets.

The CDR3 covers 12 residues, taking in both the cysteine and the phenylalanine. Just the 36-base CDR3 DNA is kept, in frame starting at base 1. For CDR1 and CDR2, the germline V gene lists SGHRS and YFSETQ. At the junction V is shortened by 7 bases and J by 4 bases; bases outside the gene matches: 4. The source of this sequence is a young man in good health. The V and J segments used are TRBV5-1 and TRBJ2-7, with TRBD2 identical over 8 junction bases. The sample consisted of memory CD4+ T cells sorted from blood. According to the study, the label for this sample's cell subset or site signals: CD45RA-negative fraction. The nucleotide sequence reads TGCGCCAGCGCCGCGGGGGGATACGAGCAGTACTTC. This sequence encodes CASAAGGYEQYF.